The clone carrying this T cell receptor (beta chain) has a single count. Antigen unknown. Clones were sequenced by immunoSEQ multiplex PCR, and TCRdb holds only the in-frame ones, with some missing. There are some 7,800 clones in the sample; 75% to 80% occur only once, and approximately 7.9% lies in the top ten. The sample belongs to a study of immune evolution from preneoplasia to lung adenocarcinoma. Study observations and caveats: Normal lung had highest clonality; later lesions appeared denser, more diverse.

This CDR3 comprises 15 residues. Germline loops: CDR1 SGHVS, CDR2 FQNEAQ. V gave up 0 bases and J gave up 0 bases, with 8 bases separating them. V is TRBV7-8 and J is TRBJ1-1, with D perhaps matching TRBD1 (5 bases). This TCR was sampled from a person aged 60 to 80 with lung adenocarcinoma. Sequencing was done on a sample of FFPE adjacent normal lung tissue. The CDR3 region is CASSLAPGMNTEAFF. CDR3 nucleotides: TGTGCCAGCAGCTTAGCCCCAGGGATGAACACTGAAGCTTTCTTT.